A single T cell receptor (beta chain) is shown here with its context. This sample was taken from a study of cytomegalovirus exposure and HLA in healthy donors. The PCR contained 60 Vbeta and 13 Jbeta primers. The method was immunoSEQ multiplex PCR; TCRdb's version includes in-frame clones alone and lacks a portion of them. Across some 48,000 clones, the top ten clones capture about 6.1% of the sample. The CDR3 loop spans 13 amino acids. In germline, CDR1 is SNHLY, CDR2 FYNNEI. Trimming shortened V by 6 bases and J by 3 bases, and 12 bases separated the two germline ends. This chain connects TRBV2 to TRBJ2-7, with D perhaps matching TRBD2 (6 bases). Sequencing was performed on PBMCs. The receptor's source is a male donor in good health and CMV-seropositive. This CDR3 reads CASRERGDYEQYF. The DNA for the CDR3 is TGTGCCAGCAGGGAGCGCGGGGACTACGAGCAGTACTTC.